This is a list of T cell receptor beta chains from one sample in a study of blood T cell repertoires in COVID-19. Assay: immunoSEQ multiplex PCR; the TCRdb copy retains only in-frame clones and omits some. This repertoire shows about 170,000 clones, around 90% found once; its top ten account for approximately 2%. Sample: peripheral blood. The receptors stem from a man in his forties or fifties who had recovered from COVID-19. Each CDR3 is given without its conserved first and last residue.

J gene: TRBJ2-3; V gene: TRBV6-5; CDR3 protein: ASSWQRGHTDTQY
J gene: TRBJ2-7; V gene: TRBV19; CDR3 protein: ASSTGGTASEQY
J gene: TRBJ2-5; V gene: TRBV7-8; CDR3 protein: ASSLVRGKQETQY
J gene: TRBJ1-1; V gene: TRBV5-1; CDR3 protein: ASSLVTGQGGEAF
J gene: TRBJ2-6; V gene: TRBV6-6; CDR3 protein: ASSRRTGVSSGANVLT
J gene: TRBJ2-7; V gene: TRBV27; CDR3 protein: ASSLGRNRYEQY
J gene: TRBJ2-7; V gene: TRBV19; CDR3 protein: ASSAGANSYEQY
J gene: TRBJ1-5; V gene: TRBV19; CDR3 protein: ASSAGFSNQPQH
J gene: TRBJ1-2; V gene: TRBV7-2; CDR3 protein: ASSQGQGARGYT
J gene: TRBJ1-6; V gene: TRBV27; CDR3 protein: ASSLGTVNSPLH
J gene: TRBJ2-7; V gene: TRBV6-2/TRBV6-3; CDR3 protein: ASSYRDNSYEQY
J gene: TRBJ1-2; V gene: TRBV18; CDR3 protein: ASSPASKNYGYT
J gene: TRBJ1-2; V gene: TRBV5-6; CDR3 protein: ASSPTQGTYGYT
J gene: TRBJ1-1; V gene: TRBV6-2/TRBV6-3; CDR3 protein: ASSTLIEAF
J gene: TRBJ2-7; V gene: TRBV6-5; CDR3 protein: ASTAGAYEQY
J gene: TRBJ1-1; V gene: TRBV9; CDR3 protein: ASSVGQGHVNTEAF
J gene: TRBJ1-1; V gene: TRBV7-3; CDR3 protein: ASSPKPGNTEAF
J gene: TRBJ2-2; V gene: TRBV3-1/TRBV3-2; CDR3 protein: ASSQPQGFTGELF
J gene: TRBJ2-7; V gene: TRBV3-1/TRBV3-2; CDR3 protein: ASSQTPGTEYEQY
J gene: TRBJ1-1; V gene: TRBV6-5; CDR3 protein: ASSYTTGVGVTEAF
J gene: TRBJ1-3; V gene: TRBV29-1; CDR3 protein: SVERQGGDTIY
J gene: TRBJ2-2; V gene: TRBV11-2; CDR3 protein: ASSLDLSSGGLTTVGELF
J gene: TRBJ1-1; V gene: TRBV7-9; CDR3 protein: ASSVASVKAF
J gene: TRBJ2-5; V gene: TRBV7-8; CDR3 protein: ASTQTGEKETQY
J gene: TRBJ2-1; V gene: TRBV7-3; CDR3 protein: ASRLAGDNEQF
J gene: TRBJ2-7; V gene: TRBV27; CDR3 protein: ASSGSSYEQY
J gene: TRBJ2-7; V gene: TRBV3-1/TRBV3-2; CDR3 protein: ASSQDGQGQYYEQY
J gene: TRBJ2-7; V gene: TRBV24-1; CDR3 protein: ATSAGGFSYEQY
J gene: TRBJ2-2; V gene: TRBV6-5; CDR3 protein: ASSSDSLTGELF
J gene: TRBJ1-2; V gene: TRBV9; CDR3 protein: ASSAPHRDRASAGYT
J gene: TRBJ1-1; V gene: TRBV7-2; CDR3 protein: ASSLGSGGADTEAF
J gene: TRBJ2-7; V gene: TRBV13; CDR3 protein: ASSTRQAPYEQY
J gene: TRBJ2-7; V gene: TRBV28; CDR3 protein: ASSSSGTGSHEQY
J gene: TRBJ2-3; V gene: TRBV9; CDR3 protein: ASSVGSSGWSTDTQY
J gene: TRBJ1-1; V gene: TRBV19; CDR3 protein: ASSIGGQGTEAF
J gene: TRBJ2-3; V gene: TRBV25-1; CDR3 protein: ASSESGPAGGTDTQY
J gene: TRBJ1-1; V gene: TRBV6-5; CDR3 protein: ASRTPTGEAF
J gene: TRBJ2-7; V gene: TRBV27; CDR3 protein: ASSLSGVASYEQY
J gene: TRBJ1-3; V gene: TRBV27; CDR3 protein: ASSTTGVPGGGNTIY
J gene: TRBJ1-1; V gene: TRBV7-2; CDR3 protein: ASSSSGGTEAF
J gene: TRBJ2-5; V gene: TRBV7-9; CDR3 protein: ASSPQGRGSQETQY
J gene: TRBJ1-1; V gene: TRBV7-2; CDR3 protein: ASSSRQGLGAF
J gene: TRBJ2-7; V gene: TRBV10-3; CDR3 protein: AISSGTGFYEQY
J gene: TRBJ1-1; V gene: TRBV27; CDR3 protein: ASSNNWESSGTEAF
J gene: TRBJ2-7; V gene: TRBV28; CDR3 protein: ASRSRVSYEQY
J gene: TRBJ1-1; V gene: TRBV7-3; CDR3 protein: ASGLEGNTEAF
J gene: TRBJ2-5; V gene: TRBV19; CDR3 protein: ASSRTGGETQY
J gene: TRBJ1-2; V gene: TRBV12-3/TRBV12-4; CDR3 protein: ASSPPSGEDT
J gene: TRBJ1-1; V gene: TRBV15; CDR3 protein: ATQTGEDTEAF
J gene: TRBJ2-2; V gene: TRBV19; CDR3 protein: ASSPGRGTGELF